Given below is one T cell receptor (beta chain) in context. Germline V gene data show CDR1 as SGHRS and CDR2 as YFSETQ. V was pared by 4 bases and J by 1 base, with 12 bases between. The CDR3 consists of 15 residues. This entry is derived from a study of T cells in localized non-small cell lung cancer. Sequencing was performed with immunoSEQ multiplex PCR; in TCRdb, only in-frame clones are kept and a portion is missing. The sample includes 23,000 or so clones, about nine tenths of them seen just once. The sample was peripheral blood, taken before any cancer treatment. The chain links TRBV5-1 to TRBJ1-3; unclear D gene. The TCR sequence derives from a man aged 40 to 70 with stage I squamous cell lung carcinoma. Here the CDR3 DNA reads TGCGCCAGCAGCCACCGTGGTGGATCTGGAAACACCATATATTTT. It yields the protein CASSHRGGSGNTIYF.